This TCR beta chain was recorded in a study of T cell changes during pregnancy in multiple sclerosis. This table comes from immunoSEQ multiplex PCR, and its TCRdb copy is limited to in-frame clones, with some not included. The table includes around 50,000 clones, about 94% detected once. This CDR3 contains 13 residues. Germline V gene sequence: CDR1 SGHRS, CDR2 YFSETQ. The rearrangement links TRBV5-1 to TRBJ2-5; possibly TRBD2 for D (5 bases). The closer fit of TRBJ2-7 to the DNA end suggests the J call may be wrong. The sample consisted of CD8+ T cells from peripheral blood mononuclear cells, taken in the first trimester of pregnancy. This clonotype originated in a female donor with multiple sclerosis, enrolled in a pregnancy study. The CDR3 loop reads CASSLARAYEQYF. The CDR3 DNA reads TGCGCCAGCAGCTTGGCGCGGGCCTACGAGCAGTACTTC.